This T cell receptor beta chain originates from a study of spatial heterogeneity in lung cancer. In the study overall: There were 75 or so donors, all of them untreated patients with early-stage non-small cell lung cancer. Sequenced follow-up PBMC samples came a median of about 26 months after resection, where available. A unique TCR and UMI combination showed up more than ten times in raw reads, on average.

The J segment lost 0 bases and the V segment lost 11 bases, leaving 9 bases of the junction unmatched. The germline V gene encodes CDR1 SGHTA and CDR2 FQGNSA. The CDR3 extends over 14 amino acids. Noted time point: blood at routine non-recurrence follow-up after resection. Researchers sequenced whole RNA taken from tumor, nontumor lung or frozen PBMC without sorting. Unique molecular identifiers tagged every individual TCR cDNA molecule. A single record per CDR3 protein comes from TCRdb applying MiXCR to the 5' RACE reads. The table shows tens of thousands of distinct CDR3 sequences, with under 8% occurring only once. This clonotype came up many times.

This clonotype was sampled from a female donor with early-stage non-small cell lung cancer. The specimen comprised PBMCs, sampled at follow-up. The rearrangement joins TRBV7-2 to TRBJ1-2, with 7 bases aligning to TRBD1. In DNA, the CDR3 is TGTGCCCGACAGGGAATAACTGCTAACTATGGCTACACCTTC. This encodes CARQGITANYGYTF.